This entry lists 17 T cell receptor beta chains sequenced from one sample in a study of tumor-infiltrating lymphocytes in primary liver carcinoma. Germline DNA was also extracted, while the blood RNA originated from unsorted whole blood. A primer matching the constant region was used to make TCR beta cDNA from approximately 520 ng of total RNA. Each TCR beta library was derived from three nested multiplex PCR rounds that employed slightly modified ARM-PCR. In the first two PCR rounds, TRBV1-TRBV30 forward primers were paired with a C-beta reverse primer, and each round lasted approximately 10 cycles. TCRdb itself ran the multiplex PCR reads through MiXCR, one entry per CDR3 protein. The repertoire consists of 300,000 to 400,000 distinct CDR3 sequences, with about two thirds occurring once and the leading ten covering 5% to 6.5%. The sequencing input was peripheral blood. The receptor source for this set is a man aged 35-49 years with primary liver carcinoma and hepatitis B virus infection.

On this clonotype: The germline gene is not matched at one end of the junction; a read error may be the cause. The chain carries TRBV10-2 and TRBJ2-7; TRBD2 agrees at 13 bases. The CDR3 sequence is 14 residues long. Germline V gene lookup returns CDR1 WSHSY and CDR2 SAAADI. CDR3 in amino acids: CVSRLAGGPYEQYF. The CDR3 nucleotides are TGCGTCAGCAGACTAGCGGGAGGCCCCTACGAGCAGTACTTC.

Worth noting for this clonotype: A much larger clone lies one base from this, so it may be a read error. CDR3 loop: CAISGSAYSEQFF. CDR3 bases: TGTGCCATCAGTGGTTCGGCATACAGTGAGCAGTTCTTC. The chain recombines TRBV10-3 with TRBJ2-1, with D unclear. The CDR3 consists of 13 residues. In germline, CDR1 is ENHRY, CDR2 SYGVKD.

Regarding this clonotype: At one end, the junction sequence differs from germline, possibly due to a read error. The chain recombines TRBV4-1 with TRBJ2-7; the match to TRBD1 covers 9 bases. Germline V gene sequence: CDR1 MGHRA, CDR2 YSYEKL. The CDR3 runs to 16 residues. The CDR3 loop reads CASSQDSTGGSYEQCF. The CDR3 nucleotides read TGCGCCAGCAGCCAAGATTCTACAGGGGGCTCCTACGAGCAGTGCTTC.

This clonotype was seen many times. J is TRBJ2-5 and V is TRBV6-2 or TRBV6-3, with 11 bases fitting TRBD2. CDR1 is MNHEY, CDR2 SVGEGT, per germline. Trimming removed 2 bases from V and 2 bases from J; junction bases left unmatched: 7. CDR3 length equals 17 residues. CDR3 loop: CASSYGLAGGSQETQYF. As DNA, the CDR3 is TGTGCCAGCAGTTACGGGCTAGCGGGAGGCTCACAAGAGACCCAGTACTTC.

This clonotype was recorded many times. The chain couples TRBV13 to TRBJ1-1, with D uncertain. The germline gives CDR1 PRHDT, CDR2 FYEKMQ (reference sequence). Trimming removed 1 base from V and 1 base from J, with 7 bases in between. The CDR3 has 14 amino acids. CDR3 region: CASSLAGRNTEAFF. The CDR3 nucleotides read TGTGCCAGCAGCTTAGCCGGCAGGAACACTGAAGCTTTCTTT. The whole variable domain, remainder taken from reference TRBV13 and TRBJ1-1, is AAGVIQSPRHLIKEKRETATLKCYPIPRHDTVYWYQQGPGQDPQFLISFYEKMQSDKGSIPDRFSAQQFSDYHSELNMSSLELGDSALYFCASSLAGRNTEAFFGQGTRLTVV.

Regarding this clonotype: A read error may be the cause here, since a much bigger clone is one base away. The chain joins TRBV6-5 to TRBJ2-5; D may match TRBD1 or TRBD2 (5 bases each). The CDR3 contains 14 residues. In germline, CDR1 is MNHEY, CDR2 SVGAGI. The CDR3 DNA is TGTTCCAGCAGTAGCGCGACGGCCCAGGGGACCCAGTACTTC. Protein sequence: CSSSSATAQGTQYF.

The chain employs TRBV11-2 and TRBJ2-7; TRBD1 matches at 7 bases. V trimming: 9 bases; J trimming: 3 bases; junction bases outside the gene matches: 11. There are 14 residues in the CDR3. CDR1 is SGHAT and CDR2 is FQNNGV in the germline V gene. CDR3 nucleotides: TGTGCCAGTAGCATGGGACAGTTCCACTACGAGCAGTACGTC. As protein: CASSMGQFHYEQYV.

This clonotype was counted at least ten times. The V and J genes are TRBV10-3 and TRBJ2-2; D is possibly TRBD1 (7 bases). Germline V gene sequence: CDR1 ENHRY, CDR2 SYGVKD. CDR3 length: 17 amino acids. V lost 11 bases and J 0 bases, leaving 22 bases between the germline ends. In DNA, the CDR3 is TGTGCCTCCAGGGGGGAACCCGGGACAGCGAACACCGGGGAGCTGTTTTTT. This codes for CASRGEPGTANTGELFF.

With regard to this clonotype: Here the CDR3 omits its conserved ending phenylalanine or tryptophan, so a read error is the likely source. This chain uses TRBV11-2 with TRBJ2-7; the match to TRBD2 covers 8 bases. CDR3 size: 15 residues. Germline CDR1 reads SGHAT; CDR2 reads FQNNGV. The trim removed 6 bases at V and 9 bases at J, leaving 16 bases unmatched. The CDR3 bases are TGTGCCAGCAGTATAGGGTCCAGCGGGGGCATTACGCAGTACCTC. Translated: CASSIGSSGGITQYL.

This clonotype was counted only a few times. V gene TRBV4-2 combines with J gene TRBJ2-1; D is unclear. V dropped 0 bases and J dropped 5 bases, with 5 bases sitting between them. Germline V gene lookup returns CDR1 LGHNA and CDR2 YNFKEQ. This CDR3 contains 13 residues. The CDR3 region is CASSQDMNNEQFF. CDR3 in DNA: TGTGCCAGCAGCCAAGACATGAACAATGAGCAGTTCTTC.

A word on this clonotype: Being one base from a much bigger clone, this may be a read error. The chain recombines TRBV4-1 with TRBJ2-7; D might be TRBD1 or TRBD2, each matching 6 bases. The CDR3 totals 16 residues. Germline V gene data show CDR1 as MGHRA and CDR2 as YSYEKL. V was pared by 3 bases and J by 6 bases, with 21 bases between. The CDR3 region is CASSQEPGKGGGEQYF. CDR3 DNA: TGCGCCAGCAGCCAGGAACCCGGGAAAGGGGGAGGCGAGCAGTACTTC.

V usage is TRBV7-9 and J usage is TRBJ2-7; TRBD1 is a possible D gene (6 bases). CDR1 is SEHNR, CDR2 FQNEAQ, per germline (reference sequence). The CDR3 contains 12 residues. Trimming took 4 bases from V and 7 from J, leaving 11 bases between them. The CDR3 DNA reads TGTGCCAGCAGCTCTCAGGGGTGGGAGCAGTACTTC. This gives the protein CASSSQGWEQYF.

In its sample, this clonotype was seen many times. The chain has TRBV11-3 and TRBJ2-5; TRBD2 agrees at 8 bases. The CDR3 covers 13 residues. Germline CDR1 reads SGHNT; CDR2 reads YENEEA. V lost 5 bases, J lost 5 bases, and 4 bases stayed unmatched. This chain's CDR3 is CASSRGGAETQYF. For the CDR3, the DNA is TGTGCCAGCAGCCGGGGGGGAGCCGAGACCCAGTACTTC.

Details on this clonotype: A much larger clone lies a single base off, so this may be a read error. The V and J genes are TRBV6-5 and TRBJ2-1; 16 positions agree with TRBD2. The CDR3 is made up of 20 amino acids. Trimming at V came to 4 bases and at J to 0 bases, leaving 9 bases not matched to a gene. Germline V CDR1 and CDR2: MNHEY, SVGAGI. CDR3 DNA: TGTGCCAGCAGTTTGGGACTAGCGGGAGGGAAGCTAAGCTCCTACAATGAGCAGTTCTTC. Its protein product is CASSLGLAGGKLSSYNEQFF.

The CDR3 loop reads CASSRPGTGRGGYTF. The CDR3 DNA reads TGTGCCAGCAGTCGTCCCGGGACAGGAAGGGGTGGCTACACCTTC. The chain links TRBV2 to TRBJ1-2; 8 bases align to TRBD1. Germline CDR1 and CDR2: SNHLY and FYNNEI. The trim removed 5 bases at V and 7 bases at J, leaving 12 bases unmatched. CDR3 length equals 15 residues.

The sample holds one count of this clonotype. The junction does not match germline at one end; this may be a read error. The chain recombines TRBV28 with TRBJ1-6; D unclear. The germline V gene has CDR1 MDHEN and CDR2 SYDVKM. This CDR3 contains 18 residues. In DNA, the CDR3 is TGTACCAGCAGCTTCTCACCCGGGGAGGCGACCTATAATTCACCCCTCCACTTT. Protein sequence: CTSSFSPGEATYNSPLHF. The entire variable domain, with the rest obtained from reference TRBV28 and TRBJ1-6, is as follows: DVKVTQSSRYLVKRTGEKVFLECVQDMDHENMFWYRQDPGLGLRLIYFSYDVKMKEKGDIPEGYSVSREKKERFSLILESASTNQTSMYLCTSSFSPGEATYNSPLHFGNGTRLTVT.

Concerning this clonotype: With a far larger clone one base away, a read error is the likely cause. The V call is TRBV7-9, the J call TRBJ2-7; D is undetermined. Trimming cost V 8 bases and J 0 bases, with 8 bases left between them. CDR3 size: 12 residues. Germline V gene lookup returns CDR1 SEHNR and CDR2 FQNEAQ (reference sequence). CDR3 protein: CASGLSSYEQYF. CDR3 bases: TGTGCCAGCGGTCTCAGCTCCTACGAGCAGTACTTC.